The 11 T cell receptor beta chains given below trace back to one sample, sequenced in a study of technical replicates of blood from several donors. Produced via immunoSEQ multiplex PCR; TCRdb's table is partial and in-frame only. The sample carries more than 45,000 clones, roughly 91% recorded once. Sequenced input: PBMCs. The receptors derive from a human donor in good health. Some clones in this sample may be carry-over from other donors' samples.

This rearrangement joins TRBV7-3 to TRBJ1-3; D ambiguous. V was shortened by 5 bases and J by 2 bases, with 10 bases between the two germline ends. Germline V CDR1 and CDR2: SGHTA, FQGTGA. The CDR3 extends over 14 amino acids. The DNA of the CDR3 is TGTGCCAGCAGCCTACCAGAGGCTGGAAACACCATATATTTT. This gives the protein CASSLPEAGNTIYF.

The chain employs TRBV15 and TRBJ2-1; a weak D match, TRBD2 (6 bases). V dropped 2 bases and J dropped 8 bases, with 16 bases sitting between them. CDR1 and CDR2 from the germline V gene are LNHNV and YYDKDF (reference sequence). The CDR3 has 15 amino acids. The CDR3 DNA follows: TGTGCCACCAGCAGAACGACTAGAGAGTCTGATGAGCAGTTCTTC. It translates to CATSRTTRESDEQFF.

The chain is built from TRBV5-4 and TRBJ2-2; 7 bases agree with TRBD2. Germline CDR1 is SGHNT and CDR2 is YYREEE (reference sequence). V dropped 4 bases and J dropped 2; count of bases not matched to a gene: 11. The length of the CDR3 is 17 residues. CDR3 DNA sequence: TGTGCCAGCAGCCCGGCCCTTCGCGGGGGTAACACCGGGGAGCTGTTTTTT. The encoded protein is CASSPALRGGNTGELFF.

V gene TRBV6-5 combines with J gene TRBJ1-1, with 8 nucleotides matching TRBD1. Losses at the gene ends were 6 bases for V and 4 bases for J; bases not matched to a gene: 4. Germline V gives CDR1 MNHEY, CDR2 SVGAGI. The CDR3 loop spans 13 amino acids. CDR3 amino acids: CASRDRGGTEAFF. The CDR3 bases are TGTGCCAGCAGAGACAGGGGTGGCACTGAAGCTTTCTTT.

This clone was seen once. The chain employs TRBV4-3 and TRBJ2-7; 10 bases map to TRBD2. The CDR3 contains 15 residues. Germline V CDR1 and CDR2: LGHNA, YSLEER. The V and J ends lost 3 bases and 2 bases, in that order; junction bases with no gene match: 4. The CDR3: CASSHGLAATYEQYF. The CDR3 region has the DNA TGCGCCAGCAGCCACGGACTAGCGGCCACCTACGAGCAGTACTTC.

The CDR3 spells CASSEGLAGGDEQYF. The CDR3 DNA reads as TGTGCCAGCAGTGAAGGACTAGCCGGGGGTGACGAGCAGTACTTC. This chain connects TRBV6-1 to TRBJ2-7; 7 nucleotides line up with TRBD2. V gave up 1 base and J gave up 5 bases; unmatched junction bases: 8. The CDR3 spans 15 residues. In germline, CDR1 is MNHNS, CDR2 SASEGT.

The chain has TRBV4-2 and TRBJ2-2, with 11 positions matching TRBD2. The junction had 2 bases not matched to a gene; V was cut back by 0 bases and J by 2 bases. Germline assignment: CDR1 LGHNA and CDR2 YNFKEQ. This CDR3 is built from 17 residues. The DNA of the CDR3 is TGTGCCAGCAGCCAAGAGCTAGCGGGGGGCAACACCGGGGAGCTGTTTTTT. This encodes CASSQELAGGNTGELFF.

CDR3 DNA: TGCGCCAGCAGTCAATCGGTAGGGGGCCCATGGGAGACCCAGTACTTC. This codes for CASSQSVGGPWETQYF. V and J are TRBV23-1 and TRBJ2-5, with 7 positions matching TRBD1. TRBV23-1 is classed as an ORF, of uncertain function. CDR3 length: 16 residues. V was pared by 0 bases and J by 5 bases, with 9 bases of the junction left unmatched.

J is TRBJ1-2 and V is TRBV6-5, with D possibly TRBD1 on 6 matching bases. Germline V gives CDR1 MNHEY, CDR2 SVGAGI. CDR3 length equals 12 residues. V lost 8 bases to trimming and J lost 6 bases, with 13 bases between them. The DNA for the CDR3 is TGTGCCAGCCGACAAAACAGGGATGGCTACACCTTC. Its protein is CASRQNRDGYTF.

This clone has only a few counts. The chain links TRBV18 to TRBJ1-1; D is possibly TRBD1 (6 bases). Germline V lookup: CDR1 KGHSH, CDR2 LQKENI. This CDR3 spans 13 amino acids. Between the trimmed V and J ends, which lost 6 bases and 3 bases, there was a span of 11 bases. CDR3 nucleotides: TGTGCCAGCTCTCAAAACAGGGACACTGAAGCTTTCTTT. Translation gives CASSQNRDTEAFF.

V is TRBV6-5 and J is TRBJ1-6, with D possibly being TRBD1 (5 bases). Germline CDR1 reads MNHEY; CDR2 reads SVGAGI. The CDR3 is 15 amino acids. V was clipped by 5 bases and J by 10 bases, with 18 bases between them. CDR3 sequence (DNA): TGTGCCAGCAGTCCCACGGGACTGGGCGACTCACCCCTCCACTTT. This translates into CASSPTGLGDSPLHF.